This is a list of T cell receptor beta chains from one sample in a study of blood T cell repertoires in COVID-19. Assay used: immunoSEQ multiplex PCR; TCRdb lists only in-frame clones, some missing. The data hold tens of thousands of clones, with approximately 80% observed a single time. Sequencing was carried out using peripheral blood. The receptors were sampled from a woman of 80 years or more with acute or convalescent COVID-19. CDR3s include the opening cysteine and the closing phenylalanine or tryptophan. D genes are given only for firm matches. Where a row states a size, it is once, few, many or the class of an expanded clone; other rows omit it.

j_gene,v_gene,abundance,d_gene,CDR3aa,CDR3nt
TRBJ1-1,TRBV19,-,-,CASSQDRVNAEAFF,TGTGCCAGTAGCCAGGACAGAGTCAACGCTGAAGCTTTCTTT
TRBJ2-7,TRBV24-1,once,TRBD1,CATSDPGQGAYEQYF,TGTGCCACCAGTGATCCGGGACAGGGGGCCTACGAGCAGTACTTC
TRBJ1-2,TRBV6-1,-,-,CASSEFGQNYGYTF,TGTGCCAGCAGTGAATTTGGGCAGAACTATGGCTACACCTTC
TRBJ2-4,TRBV7-8,-,TRBD2,CASSPSGGSFKAKNIQYF,TGTGCCAGCAGTCCCTCCGGGGGGTCCTTCAAGGCCAAAAACATTCAGTACTTC
TRBJ2-3,TRBV6-6,-,-,CASSYKREVTDTQYF,TGTGCCAGCAGTTACAAGCGAGAAGTCACAGATACGCAGTATTTT
TRBJ2-6,TRBV6-2/TRBV6-3,-,-,CASSSGANVLTF,TGTGCCAGCAGTTCAGGGGCCAACGTCCTGACTTTC
TRBJ1-2,TRBV3-1/TRBV3-2,-,-,CASSLRTANYGYTF,TGTGCCAGCAGCCTTAGGACTGCTAACTATGGCTACACCTTC
TRBJ2-1,TRBV10-1,-,TRBD2,CASSTGTSGKNNEQFF,TGCGCCAGCAGCACCGGGACTAGCGGGAAAAACAATGAGCAGTTCTTC
TRBJ2-5,TRBV19,-,-,CASTPDPGETQYF,TGTGCCAGTACCCCTGACCCGGGAGAGACCCAGTACTTC
TRBJ2-3,TRBV9,few,-,CASSALPGTDTQYF,TGTGCCAGCAGCGCCCTCCCGGGGACAGATACGCAGTATTTT
TRBJ2-1,TRBV4-2,-,-,CASSQDLRGNEQFF,TGTGCCAGCAGCCAAGATCTGAGGGGGAATGAGCAGTTCTTC
TRBJ2-3,TRBV19,-,-,CASRFRQDDTQYF,TGTGCCAGTAGGTTTAGGCAGGATGATACGCAGTATTTT
TRBJ1-2,TRBV12-3/TRBV12-4,-,-,CASSLNRVYGYTF,TGTGCCAGCAGTTTAAACAGAGTCTATGGCTACACCTTC
TRBJ2-7,TRBV20-1,-,TRBD1,CSRQGPYEQYF,TGCAGTCGACAGGGGCCCTACGAGCAGTACTTC
TRBJ1-1,TRBV6-5,-,-,CASSPWGEDTEAFF,TGTGCCAGCAGTCCGTGGGGGGAGGACACTGAAGCTTTCTTT
TRBJ2-5,TRBV12-3/TRBV12-4,-,TRBD2,CASSGLAGETQYF,TGTGCCAGCTCGGGGCTAGCGGGGGAGACCCAGTACTTC
TRBJ1-2,TRBV6-6,-,TRBD1,CASVSGTGGYGYTF,TGTGCCAGTGTTTCCGGGACAGGGGGCTATGGCTACACCTTC
TRBJ2-1,TRBV3-1/TRBV3-2,-,-,CASSQDDTRNEQFF,TGTGCCAGCAGCCAAGATGATACTAGGAATGAGCAGTTCTTC
TRBJ2-2,TRBV30,-,-,CAWSVRTGSWSGELFF,TGTGCCTGGAGTGTACGCACCGGGAGTTGGTCCGGGGAGCTGTTTTTT
TRBJ1-5,TRBV5-6,-,TRBD1,CASQTTGEDQPQHF,TGTGCCAGCCAAACGACAGGGGAGGATCAGCCCCAGCATTTT
TRBJ2-1,TRBV5-1,many,-,CASSLDGGNAEQFF,TGCGCCAGCAGCTTGGACGGGGGAAACGCTGAGCAGTTCTTC
TRBJ1-2,TRBV6-4,-,-,CASSPQVGGGGYTF,TGTGCCAGCAGTCCCCAGGTTGGGGGCGGTGGCTACACCTTC
TRBJ2-3,TRBV5-1,-,TRBD1,CASSATGGITDTQYF,TGCGCCAGCAGCGCGACAGGGGGCATCACAGATACGCAGTATTTT
TRBJ2-2,TRBV18,-,TRBD2,CASSELAANTGELFF,TGTGCCAGCTCAGAACTAGCGGCGAACACCGGGGAGCTGTTTTTT
TRBJ2-5,TRBV5-5,-,-,CASSLAQGVETQYF,TGTGCCAGCAGCTTGGCACAGGGCGTGGAGACCCAGTACTTC
TRBJ1-4,TRBV10-3,-,-,CAISESTGGGEKLFF,TGTGCCATCAGTGAGTCGACGGGGGGCGGAGAAAAACTGTTTTTT
TRBJ1-6,TRBV19,-,-,CASSIVGANSPLHF,TGTGCCAGTAGTATAGTTGGAGCGAATTCACCCCTCCACTTT
TRBJ1-2,TRBV12-3/TRBV12-4,once,TRBD1,CASTFTGDYGYTF,TGTGCCAGCACCTTCACAGGGGACTATGGCTACACCTTC
TRBJ1-2,TRBV6-5,-,TRBD1,CASSYSRGGGYTF,TGTGCCAGCAGTTACTCGCGAGGGGGCGGCTACACCTTC
TRBJ1-6,TRBV6-2/TRBV6-3,-,TRBD1,CASSYDSGGRSPLHF,TGTGCCAGCAGTTACGATTCAGGGGGGAGATCACCCCTCCACTTT
TRBJ1-4,TRBV9,-,-,CASSEIRGEGEKLFF,TGTGCCAGCAGCGAGATCCGAGGGGAGGGTGAAAAACTGTTTTTT
TRBJ1-4,TRBV5-5,-,TRBD1,CASSLPSTGGSEKLFF,TGTGCCAGCAGCTTGCCTTCAACAGGGGGCTCTGAAAAACTGTTTTTT
TRBJ2-2,TRBV2,-,-,CASNRENTGELFF,TGTGCCAGCAACAGGGAGAACACCGGGGAGCTGTTTTTT
TRBJ2-5,TRBV7-2,-,TRBD2,CASSPPSGGWETQYF,TGTGCCAGCAGCCCTCCTAGCGGGGGGTGGGAGACCCAGTACTTC
TRBJ2-7,TRBV7-9,few,-,CASSLAEGGTYEQYF,TGTGCCAGCAGCTTAGCGGAGGGCGGAACCTACGAGCAGTACTTC
TRBJ1-1,TRBV6-5,-,TRBD1,CASRSTGDTEAFF,TGTGCCAGCAGATCTACAGGGGACACTGAAGCTTTCTTT
TRBJ2-2,TRBV19,-,-,CASSPGLTNTGELFF,TGTGCCAGTAGCCCCGGACTGACGAACACCGGGGAGCTGTTTTTT
TRBJ1-4,TRBV2,-,-,CASSLNQEKLFF,TGTGCCAGCAGTTTAAATCAGGAAAAACTGTTTTTT